This is a list of T cell receptor beta chains from one sample in a study of tumor-infiltrating lymphocytes in oesophageal squamous cell carcinoma. TCRdb reprocessed the PCR reads via MiXCR and lists one record per CDR3 protein. In the table there are approximately 20,000 distinct CDR3 sequences, 35% to 45% of which are singletons. The source material was esophageal tumor tissue. These receptors were taken from a male donor with esophageal squamous cell carcinoma. Each CDR3 is given with its conserved first and last residue. The order of the fields is J gene, D gene, V gene, clone size, CDR3 protein. A D gene is named only where the DNA matches it firmly. Rows may omit the clone size; those that give it use once, few, many or a size class.

TRBJ2-7,TRBD2,TRBV28,many,CASSFPSGRQYF
TRBJ2-6,TRBD1,TRBV7-2,.,CASSPQGPSSGANVLTF
TRBJ2-3,TRBD1,TRBV7-2,few,CASSSNRGPYEQYF
.,.,TRBV18,many,CASSPRVTGTYEQYF
.,TRBD2,TRBV7-2,.,CASSLGGGLGEQYF
TRBJ2-3,TRBD2,TRBV7-6,.,CASSLAGSGGGDTQYF
TRBJ2-7,TRBD2,TRBV4-1,many,CASSYSGSGRAYEQYF
.,TRBD2,TRBV19,.,CASNGGLSYEQFF
TRBJ1-1,.,TRBV9,many,CASSVGGIRVDTEAFF
TRBJ1-2,.,TRBV7-3,medium-sized,CASSSTGNKMGGYTF
TRBJ1-6,TRBD1,TRBV10-3,.,CASTTGVSYNDQYF
TRBJ1-1,TRBD1,TRBV2,many,CASYRGQENTEAFF
.,.,TRBV10-1,.,CASSEFIQETQFF
TRBJ1-2,TRBD1,TRBV12-3/TRBV12-4,.,CASSARGIFGYTF
.,TRBD1,TRBV6-6,.,CASSYSRQGAYEQFF
TRBJ1-4,.,TRBV14,.,CASSPRWGAGEKLFF
TRBJ2-3,TRBD2,TRBV28,many,CASSFGVGGTDTQYF
TRBJ1-5,.,TRBV7-3,many,CASGRAQPQHF
TRBJ2-7,.,TRBV29-1,.,CSVTGFSYEQYF
TRBJ2-3,.,TRBV6-8,.,CASSYSRGFTGELYF
TRBJ2-7,.,TRBV7-2,.,CASSLDSSSYEQYF
TRBJ2-7,TRBD1,TRBV7-9,medium-sized,CASSFSGQGAYEQYF
TRBJ2-7,.,TRBV24-1,.,CATSERAPMGEQYF
TRBJ2-5,.,TRBV7-8,medium-sized,CASSIRQANGETQYF
TRBJ1-1,.,TRBV2,many,CASSRRERNTEAFF
TRBJ2-7,.,TRBV7-2,medium-sized,CASSLSIYEQYF
TRBJ1-1,.,TRBV10-1,many,CASRTDMNTEAFF
.,.,TRBV9,.,CASSALDEQFF
TRBJ2-7,.,TRBV7-8,many,CASSWGGGTSYNEQYF
TRBJ1-1,TRBD1,TRBV5-1,many,CASSSRTGRNTEAFF
TRBJ2-2,TRBD2,TRBV27,many,CASTRVRSSGRTGELFF
TRBJ2-1,.,TRBV5-1,many,CATSPSYLPGNEQFF
TRBJ2-7,.,TRBV6-1,medium-sized,CASSEEGEAYEQYF
TRBJ2-2,TRBD2,TRBV19,.,CASSPTAGDHANTGELFF
TRBJ1-4,.,TRBV2,.,CASRGQAANEKLFF
TRBJ1-5,.,TRBV6-1,many,CASRPGQYSNQPQHF
TRBJ2-5,.,TRBV28,.,CASSEINEQYF
TRBJ1-2,.,TRBV6-1,many,CASSEAHIYGYTF
TRBJ2-4,TRBD2,TRBV28,.,CASSFPSGGAAKNIQYF
TRBJ1-2,.,TRBV24-1,many,CATSDPTAPGYTF
.,.,TRBV6-8,.,CASSKGFFEQYF
TRBJ1-2,.,TRBV12-3/TRBV12-4,.,CASSLKGRGDYGYTF
TRBJ2-5,.,TRBV28,many,CASSLYGTQYF
.,.,TRBV7-2,.,CASSLYRLAGDTQYF
TRBJ2-7,.,TRBV6-1,large,CASRDDSGWEQYF
.,TRBD1,TRBV7-2,.,CASSLGTGGIYGYTF
TRBJ1-1,TRBD1,TRBV5-1,many,CASSLKAGTGTNTEAFF
TRBJ2-1,TRBD2,TRBV24-1,many,CATSDSGTSGYFSYNEQFF
TRBJ2-1,TRBD1,TRBV7-6,.,CASSETGPYNEQFF
TRBJ1-2,TRBD1,TRBV6-1,medium-sized,CASSEGGTARGYTF
TRBJ2-6,TRBD1,TRBV2,many,CASSGASGQGALGANVLTF
.,.,TRBV6-1,.,CASTGNQETQYF
TRBJ2-3,TRBD1,TRBV6-1,many,CASSEGTGADTQYF
TRBJ1-1,.,TRBV27,.,CASSLGDRENTEAFF
TRBJ2-1,.,TRBV7-2,.,CASSLAGVGEQFF